The 21 T cell receptor beta chains below all came from one sample that was sequenced in a study of cytomegalovirus exposure and HLA in healthy donors. With 60 Vbeta and 13 Jbeta primers, the PCR was carried out. Using immunoSEQ multiplex PCR, the repertoire was profiled, and TCRdb retains in-frame clones only, with some absent. Among roughly 90,000 clones, around 79% were seen once, and the ten largest hold roughly 4.2%. Sequencing was carried out using PBMCs. Receptor source: a woman in her thirties or forties in good health and CMV-seropositive.

The chain recombines TRBV5-1 with TRBJ2-2, with 8 bases fitting TRBD1. With 4 bases clipped from V and 8 bases from J, the junction kept 10 bases outside the gene matches. CDR3 size: 15 residues. The germline gives CDR1 SGHRS, CDR2 YFSETQ. The CDR3 is CASSAGTGVQGELFF. CDR3 DNA sequence: TGCGCCAGCAGCGCCGGGACAGGAGTTCAGGGGGAGCTGTTTTTT.

This chain links TRBV19 with TRBJ2-3, with unresolved D. Germline V CDR1 and CDR2: LNHDA, SQIVND (reference sequence). The length of the CDR3 is 12 residues. The V and J ends lost 6 bases and 0 bases respectively, with 4 bases between them. CDR3 in amino acids: CASSVSTDTQYF. CDR3 nucleotide sequence: TGTGCCAGTAGCGTGAGCACAGATACGCAGTATTTT.

The chain joins TRBV7-9 to TRBJ2-1; D might be TRBD2 (5 bases). The CDR3 contains 12 residues. With 5 bases removed from V and 13 bases from J, the gap between germline ends came to 15 bases. CDR1 is SEHNR and CDR2 is FQNEAQ in the germline V gene (reference sequence). The CDR3 reads CASSAPSNVQFF. The CDR3 nucleotides read TGTGCCAGCAGCGCACCTAGCAACGTTCAGTTCTTC.

This clone occurred once. This rearrangement joins TRBV27 to TRBJ2-1, with 7 bases identical to TRBD2. The CDR3 runs 16 residues. Germline CDR1 MNHEY, CDR2 SMNVEV (reference sequence). After removal of 4 bases from V and 3 bases from J, the junction contained 9 bases not matched to a gene. In nucleotides, the CDR3 is TGTGCCAGCAGTTCAACGGGAGGAAATCACTACAATGAGCAGTTCTTC. It translates to CASSSTGGNHYNEQFF.

The chain carries TRBV5-1 and TRBJ2-1; TRBD2 is a possible D gene (5 bases). CDR3 length equals 17 residues. Trimming took 2 bases from V and 0 from J, leaving 15 bases between them. Germline CDR1 reads SGHRS; CDR2 reads YFSETQ. The CDR3 DNA is TGCGCCAGCAGCTTCGATCTTACTGGACTCTCCTACAATGAGCAGTTCTTC. This sequence encodes CASSFDLTGLSYNEQFF.

The gene calls are TRBV19 and TRBJ2-7; tentative D call: TRBD2 (6 bases). Germline lookup yields CDR1 LNHDA and CDR2 SQIVND (reference sequence). This CDR3 region has 16 residues. The V end was cut by 5 bases, the J end by 0 bases, with 17 bases between. DNA of the CDR3: TGTGCCAGTAGTGGCAGATTAGCGGATAGCTCCTACGAGCAGTACTTC. Protein: CASSGRLADSSYEQYF.

This chain links TRBV4-2 with TRBJ2-5, with D maybe TRBD2 (5 bases). Trimming took 0 bases from V and 1 from J, leaving 15 bases between them. CDR1 and CDR2 from the germline V gene are LGHNA and YNFKEQ. This CDR3 has 17 amino acids. The CDR3 sequence is CASSQDLLGLAQETQYF. As DNA, the CDR3 is TGTGCCAGCAGCCAAGATCTTCTTGGGCTAGCCCAAGAGACCCAGTACTTC.

This clone was counted once. The rearrangement joins TRBV9 to TRBJ1-4; D uncertain. Per the germline V gene, CDR1 is SGDLS and CDR2 is YYNGEE. V was pared by 2 bases and J by 7 bases, with 9 bases between. The CDR3 is made up of 13 amino acids. CDR3 DNA sequence: TGTGCCAGCAGCGTTACTCATGGTGAAAAACTGTTTTTT. This codes for CASSVTHGEKLFF. Full variable domain (rest looked up from reference TRBV9 and TRBJ1-4): DSGVTQTPKHLITATGQRVTLRCSPRSGDLSVYWYQQSLDQGLQFLIQYYNGEERAKGNILERFSAQQFPDLHSELNLSSLELGDSALYFCASSVTHGEKLFFGSGTQLSVL.

The chain joins TRBV9 to TRBJ2-5; 15 bases match TRBD2. Germline trimming cut 7 bases from V and 1 base from J; bases unmatched to any gene: 14. The CDR3 is 19 amino acids. CDR1 and CDR2 (germline): SGDLS, YYNGEE. The DNA of the CDR3 is TGTGCCAGCCCTCGGAAAGGACTAGCGGGAGGGCCTGCCCAAGAGACCCAGTACTTC. It is translated as CASPRKGLAGGPAQETQYF. Filled out from reference TRBV9 and TRBJ2-5, the complete variable domain reads DSGVTQTPKHLITATGQRVTLRCSPRSGDLSVYWYQQSLDQGLQFLIQYYNGEERAKGNILERFSAQQFPDLHSELNLSSLELGDSALYFCASPRKGLAGGPAQETQYFGPGTRLLVL.

This chain uses TRBV7-8 with TRBJ2-7; 7 bases line up with TRBD2. This CDR3 contains 13 residues. Looked up from germline, CDR1 is SGHVS and CDR2 is FQNEAQ. Trimming removed 8 bases from V and 5 bases from J; junction bases left unmatched: 9. CDR3 region: CASARGGDHEQYF. DNA for the CDR3: TGTGCCAGCGCTCGGGGAGGGGATCACGAGCAGTACTTC.

The chain combines TRBV6-4 with TRBJ2-2, with D perhaps matching TRBD1 (6 bases). Germline loops: CDR1 MRHNA, CDR2 SNTAGT. This CDR3 has 15 amino acids. The germline V and J ends were trimmed by 6 bases and 4 bases, with 15 bases remaining between them. CDR3 DNA sequence: TGTGCCAGCAGAGGGGGTAACATTCCCACCGGGGAGCTGTTTTTT. As protein: CASRGGNIPTGELFF.

The V gene is TRBV11-2, the J gene TRBJ2-5, with TRBD1 matching over 7 bases. CDR1 and CDR2 from the germline V gene are SGHAT and FQNNGV. The CDR3 has 16 residues. J was trimmed by 2 bases and V by 6 bases; bases with no gene match: 12. CDR3 region: CASSQLIRDRQETQYF. The CDR3 nucleotides read TGTGCCAGCAGTCAACTTATTCGGGACAGACAAGAGACCCAGTACTTC.

This chain uses TRBV4-1 with TRBJ2-5; tentatively, D is TRBD1 (5 bases). The CDR3 spans 15 residues. V lost 0 bases to trimming and J lost 0 bases, with 8 bases between them. Germline CDR1 and CDR2: MGHRA and YSYEKL. CDR3 nucleotides: TGCGCCAGCAGCCAAGATCAGGGCCACCAAGAGACCCAGTACTTC. This gives the protein CASSQDQGHQETQYF.

The V gene is TRBV25-1, the J gene TRBJ2-3, with TRBD2 matching over 7 bases. Germline V gene sequence: CDR1 MGHDK, CDR2 SYGVNS. J was trimmed by 2 bases and V by 0 bases; bases with no gene match: 8. The CDR3 is 17 residues long. CDR3 amino acids: CASSEYGRERATDTQYF. CDR3 sequence (DNA): TGTGCCAGCAGTGAATATGGGAGGGAGCGGGCCACAGATACGCAGTATTTT.

The CDR3 loop reads CASRTGVGTEAFF. In nucleotides, the CDR3 is TGTGCCAGTCGTACAGGGGTAGGAACTGAAGCTTTCTTT. The chain is built from TRBV6-5 and TRBJ1-1; 7 nucleotides align to TRBD1. The CDR3 consists of 13 residues. Germline V gene data show CDR1 as MNHEY and CDR2 as SVGAGI. V was clipped by 9 bases and J by 5 bases; unmatched bases: 9.

The chain employs TRBV4-2 and TRBJ1-2; D not certain. CDR3 length equals 16 residues. From germline, CDR1 is LGHNA and CDR2 YNFKEQ. Trimming cost V 0 bases and J 0 bases, with 11 bases left between them. CDR3 DNA sequence: TGTGCCAGCAGCCAAGATGCGAGCCTAGCTAACTATGGCTACACCTTC. It is translated as CASSQDASLANYGYTF.

This chain links TRBV7-6 with TRBJ2-1, with D tentatively TRBD1 (5 bases). Per the germline V gene, CDR1 is SGHVS and CDR2 is FNYEAQ. Trimming left V 1 base short and J 3 bases short, with 13 bases between. The CDR3 has 16 amino acids. The CDR3 loop reads CASSLEAGSFYNEQFF. CDR3 nucleotide sequence: TGTGCCAGCAGCTTAGAAGCAGGGTCATTCTACAATGAGCAGTTCTTC. The whole variable domain, filled in from reference TRBV7-6 and TRBJ2-1, reads GAGVSQSPRYKVTKRGQDVALRCDPISGHVSLYWYRQALGQGPEFLTYFNYEAQQDKSGLPNDRFSAERPEGSISTLTIQRTEQRDSAMYRCASSLEAGSFYNEQFFGPGTRLTVL.

This chain uses TRBV13 with TRBJ2-5; 9 nucleotides line up with TRBD1. The CDR3 consists of 15 residues. From germline, CDR1 is PRHDT and CDR2 FYEKMQ (reference sequence). V shed 5 bases and J 4 bases; nucleotides not matched to a gene: 8. DNA for the CDR3: TGTGCCAGCAGCCCTCGAACAGGGGGCTTAGAGACCCAGTACTTC. As protein: CASSPRTGGLETQYF.

This rearrangement joins TRBV5-4 to TRBJ2-5; 8 bases match TRBD2. Germline loops: CDR1 SGHNT, CDR2 YYREEE (reference sequence). With 4 bases clipped from V and 3 bases from J, the junction kept 2 bases outside the gene matches. The CDR3 consists of 13 residues. CDR3 amino acids: CASSPTSEETQYF. CDR3 sequence (DNA): TGTGCCAGCAGCCCGACTAGCGAAGAGACCCAGTACTTC.

The chain is built from TRBV4-3 and TRBJ2-5, with 13 bases lining up with TRBD2. With 4 bases clipped from V and 5 bases from J, the junction kept 7 bases outside the gene matches. The V gene's germline CDR1 is LGHNA and CDR2 YSLEER. The CDR3 runs 16 residues. CDR3 in DNA: TGCGCCAGCAGCCTAGGGACTAGCGGGAACGGTGAGACCCAGTACTTC. This sequence encodes CASSLGTSGNGETQYF.

The rearrangement links TRBV27 to TRBJ2-1; 7 positions agree with TRBD2. Germline values: CDR1 MNHEY, CDR2 SMNVEV (reference sequence). V lost 7 bases and J lost 4; bases outside the gene matches: 10. This CDR3 region has 15 residues. CDR3 amino acids: CASNKLAEIYNEQFF. DNA of the CDR3: TGTGCCAGCAATAAGCTAGCGGAAATATACAATGAGCAGTTCTTC.